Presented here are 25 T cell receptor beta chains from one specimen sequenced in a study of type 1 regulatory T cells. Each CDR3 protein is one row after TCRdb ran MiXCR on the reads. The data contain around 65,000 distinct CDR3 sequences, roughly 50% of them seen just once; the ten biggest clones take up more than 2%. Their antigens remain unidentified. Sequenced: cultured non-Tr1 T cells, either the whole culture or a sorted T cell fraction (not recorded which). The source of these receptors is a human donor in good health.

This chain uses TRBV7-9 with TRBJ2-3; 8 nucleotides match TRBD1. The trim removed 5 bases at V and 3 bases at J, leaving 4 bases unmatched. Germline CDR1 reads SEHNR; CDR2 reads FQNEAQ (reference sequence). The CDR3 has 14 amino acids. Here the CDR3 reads CASSTTGGTDTQYF. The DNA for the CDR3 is TGTGCCAGCAGCACCACAGGGGGTACAGATACGCAGTATTTT.

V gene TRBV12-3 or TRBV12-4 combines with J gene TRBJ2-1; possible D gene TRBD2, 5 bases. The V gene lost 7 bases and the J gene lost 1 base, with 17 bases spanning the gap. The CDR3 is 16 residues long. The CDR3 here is CASTPYFGESYNEQFF. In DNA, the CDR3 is TGTGCCAGCACCCCATATTTCGGGGAATCCTACAATGAGCAGTTCTTC.

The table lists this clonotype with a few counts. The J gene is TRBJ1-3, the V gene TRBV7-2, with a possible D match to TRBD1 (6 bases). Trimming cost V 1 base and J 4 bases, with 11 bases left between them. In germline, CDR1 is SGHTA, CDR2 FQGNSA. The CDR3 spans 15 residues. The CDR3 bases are TGTGCCAGCAGCTTAGTGGGGGCTGCAGGAAACACCATATATTTT. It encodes CASSLVGAAGNTIYF.

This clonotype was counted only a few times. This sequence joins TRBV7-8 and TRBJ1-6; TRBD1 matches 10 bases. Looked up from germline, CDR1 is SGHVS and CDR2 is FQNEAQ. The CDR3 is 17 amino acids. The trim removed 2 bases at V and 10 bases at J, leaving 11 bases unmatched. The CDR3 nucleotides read TGTGCCAGCAGCTTAAGAAGGCCCCGGGACAGGGGCTCACCCCTCCACTTT. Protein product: CASSLRRPRDRGSPLHF. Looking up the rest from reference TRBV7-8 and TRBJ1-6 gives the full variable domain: GAGVSQSPRYKVAKRGQDVALRCDPISGHVSLFWYQQALGQGPEFLTYFQNEAQLDKSGLPSDRFFAERPEGSVSTLKIQRTQQEDSAVYLCASSLRRPRDRGSPLHFGNGTRLTVT.

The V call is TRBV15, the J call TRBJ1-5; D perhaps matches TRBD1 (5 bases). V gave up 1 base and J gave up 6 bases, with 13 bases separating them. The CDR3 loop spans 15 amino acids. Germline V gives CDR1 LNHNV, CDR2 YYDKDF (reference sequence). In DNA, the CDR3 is TGTGCCACCAGCAGAGTTATTCGGGGGGGTCAGCCCCAGCATTTT. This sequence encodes CATSRVIRGGQPQHF.

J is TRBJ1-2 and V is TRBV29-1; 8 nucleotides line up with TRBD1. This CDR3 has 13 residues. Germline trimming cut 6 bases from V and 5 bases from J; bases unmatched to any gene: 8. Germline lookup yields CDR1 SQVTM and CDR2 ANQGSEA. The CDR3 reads CSVWDRWDYGYTF. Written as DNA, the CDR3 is TGCAGCGTATGGGACAGGTGGGATTATGGCTACACCTTC.

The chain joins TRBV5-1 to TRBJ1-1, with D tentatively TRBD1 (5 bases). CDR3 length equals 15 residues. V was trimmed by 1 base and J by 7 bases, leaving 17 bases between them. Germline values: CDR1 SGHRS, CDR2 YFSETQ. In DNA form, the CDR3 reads TGCGCCAGCAGCTTGACCGCCGGGACTGTACATGAAGCTTTCTTT. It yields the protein CASSLTAGTVHEAFF.

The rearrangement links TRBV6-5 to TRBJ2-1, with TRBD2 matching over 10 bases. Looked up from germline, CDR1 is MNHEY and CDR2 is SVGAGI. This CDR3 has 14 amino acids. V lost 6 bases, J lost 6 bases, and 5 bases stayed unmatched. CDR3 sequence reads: CASRTGLASNEQFF. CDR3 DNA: TGTGCCAGCAGGACGGGACTAGCGAGCAATGAGCAGTTCTTC.

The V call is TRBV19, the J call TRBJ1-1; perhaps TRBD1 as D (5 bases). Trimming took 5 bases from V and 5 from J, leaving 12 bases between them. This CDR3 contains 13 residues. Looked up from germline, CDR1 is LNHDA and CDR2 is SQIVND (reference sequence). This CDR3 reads CASSLGLRTEAFF. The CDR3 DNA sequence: TGTGCCAGTAGTTTGGGACTGAGGACTGAAGCTTTCTTT.

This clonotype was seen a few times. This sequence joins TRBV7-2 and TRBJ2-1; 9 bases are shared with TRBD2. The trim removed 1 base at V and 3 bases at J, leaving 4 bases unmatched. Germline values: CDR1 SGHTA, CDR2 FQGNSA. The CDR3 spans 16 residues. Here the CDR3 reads CASSLVAGDFYNEQFF. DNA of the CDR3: TGTGCCAGCAGCTTAGTAGCGGGGGACTTCTACAATGAGCAGTTCTTC.

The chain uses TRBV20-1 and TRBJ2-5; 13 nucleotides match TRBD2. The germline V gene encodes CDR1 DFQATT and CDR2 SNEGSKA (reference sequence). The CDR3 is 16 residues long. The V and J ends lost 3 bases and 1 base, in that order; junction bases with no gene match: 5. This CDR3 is CSASETSGGLQETQYF. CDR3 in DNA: TGCAGTGCTAGCGAGACTAGCGGGGGGCTCCAAGAGACCCAGTACTTC.

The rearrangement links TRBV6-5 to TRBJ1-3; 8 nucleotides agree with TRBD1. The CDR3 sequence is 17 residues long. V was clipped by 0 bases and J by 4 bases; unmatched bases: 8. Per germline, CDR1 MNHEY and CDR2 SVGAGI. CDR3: CASSYSGRGRSGNTIYF. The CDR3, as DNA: TGTGCCAGCAGTTACTCGGGCAGGGGGCGATCAGGAAACACCATATATTTT.

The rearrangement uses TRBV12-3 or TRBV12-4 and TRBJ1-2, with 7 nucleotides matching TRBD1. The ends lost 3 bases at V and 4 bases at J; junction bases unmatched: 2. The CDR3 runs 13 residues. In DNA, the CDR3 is TGTGCCAGCAGTTTCGGGACAGCCTATGGCTACACCTTC. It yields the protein CASSFGTAYGYTF.

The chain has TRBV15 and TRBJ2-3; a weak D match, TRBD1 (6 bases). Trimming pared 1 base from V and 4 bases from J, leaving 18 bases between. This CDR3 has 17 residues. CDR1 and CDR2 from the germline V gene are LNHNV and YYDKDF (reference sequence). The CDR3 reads CATSRGGWGRGADTQYF. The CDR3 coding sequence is TGTGCCACCAGCAGAGGGGGTTGGGGGCGAGGTGCAGATACGCAGTATTTT.

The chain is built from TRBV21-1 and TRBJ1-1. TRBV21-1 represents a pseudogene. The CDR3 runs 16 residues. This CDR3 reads CASSKAGLDKNTEAFF. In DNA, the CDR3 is TGTGCCAGCAGCAAGGCCGGCCTCGACAAGAACACTGAAGCTTTCTTT.

CDR3 DNA: TGTGCCAGCAGCTTAAAGGTTCGGTCGATAAAACCATACGAGCAGTACTTC. As protein: CASSLKVRSIKPYEQYF. V usage is TRBV7-3 and J usage is TRBJ2-7; D is unresolved. V lost 1 base, J lost 4 bases, and 20 bases lay in between. This CDR3 comprises 17 residues. CDR1 is SGHTA, CDR2 FQGTGA, per germline.

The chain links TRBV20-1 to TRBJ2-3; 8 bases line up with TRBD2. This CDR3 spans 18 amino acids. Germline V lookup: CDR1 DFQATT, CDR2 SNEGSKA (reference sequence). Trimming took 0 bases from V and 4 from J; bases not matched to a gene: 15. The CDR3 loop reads CSARDPSGGALRADTQYF. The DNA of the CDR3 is TGCAGTGCTAGAGACCCCTCGGGGGGGGCACTCCGAGCAGATACGCAGTATTTT.

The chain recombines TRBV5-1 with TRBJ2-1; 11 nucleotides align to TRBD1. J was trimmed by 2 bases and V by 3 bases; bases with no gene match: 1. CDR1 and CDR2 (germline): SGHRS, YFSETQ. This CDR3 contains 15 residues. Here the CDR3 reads CASSSGQGAYNEQFF. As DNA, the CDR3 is TGCGCCAGCAGCTCGGGACAGGGGGCCTACAATGAGCAGTTCTTC.

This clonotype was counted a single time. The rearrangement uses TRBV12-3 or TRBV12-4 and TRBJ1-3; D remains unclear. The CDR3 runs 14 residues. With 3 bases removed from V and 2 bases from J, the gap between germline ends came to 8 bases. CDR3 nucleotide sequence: TGTGCCAGCAGTTTCATGGCAGCTGGAAACACCATATATTTT. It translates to CASSFMAAGNTIYF.

CDR3 protein: CASSQEGGDLEQYF. In nucleotides, the CDR3 is TGTGCCAGCAGCCAAGAGGGGGGGGACCTCGAGCAGTACTTC. The chain couples TRBV4-2 to TRBJ2-7, with 7 bases lining up with TRBD2. The CDR3 totals 14 residues. Germline CDR1 LGHNA, CDR2 YNFKEQ. J lost 6 bases, V lost 0 bases, and 5 bases had no gene match.

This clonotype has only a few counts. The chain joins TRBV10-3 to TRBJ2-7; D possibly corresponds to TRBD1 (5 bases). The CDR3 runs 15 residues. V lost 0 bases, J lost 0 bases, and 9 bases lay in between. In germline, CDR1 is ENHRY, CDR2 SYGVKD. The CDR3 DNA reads TGTGCCATCAGTGAGTCCGTCAGGGCCTCCTACGAGCAGTACTTC. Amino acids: CAISESVRASYEQYF.

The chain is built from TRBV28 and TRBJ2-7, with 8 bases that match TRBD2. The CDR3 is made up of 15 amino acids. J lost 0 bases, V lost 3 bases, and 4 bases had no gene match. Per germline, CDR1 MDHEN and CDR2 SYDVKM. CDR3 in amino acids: CASSLGAGGSYEQYF. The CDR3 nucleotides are TGTGCCAGCAGTTTGGGCGCGGGGGGCTCCTACGAGCAGTACTTC.

This CDR3 reads CASSFALAGVANTGELFF. The CDR3, as DNA: TGTGCCAGCAGCTTTGCTCTAGCGGGGGTCGCGAACACCGGGGAGCTGTTTTTT. This chain connects TRBV5-6 to TRBJ2-2; 10 bases agree with TRBD2. The CDR3 is 18 residues long. Trimming removed 2 bases from V and 0 bases from J; junction bases left unmatched: 7. In germline, CDR1 is SGHDT, CDR2 YYEEEE.

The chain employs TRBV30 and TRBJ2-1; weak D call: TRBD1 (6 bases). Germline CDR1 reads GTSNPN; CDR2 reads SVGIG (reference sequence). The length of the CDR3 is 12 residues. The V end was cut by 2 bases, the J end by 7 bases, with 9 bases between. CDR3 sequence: CAWSRGQNEQFF. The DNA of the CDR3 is TGTGCCTGGAGTAGAGGACAGAATGAGCAGTTCTTC.

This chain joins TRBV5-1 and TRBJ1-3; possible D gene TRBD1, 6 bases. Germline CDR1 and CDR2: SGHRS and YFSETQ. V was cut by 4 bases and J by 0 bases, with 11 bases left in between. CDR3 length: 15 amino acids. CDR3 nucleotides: TGCGCCAGCAGCCTGGAAGGGGGCTCTGGAAACACCATATATTTT. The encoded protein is CASSLEGGSGNTIYF.